The rows below give T cell receptor beta chains drawn from one sample of a study of cytomegalovirus exposure and HLA in healthy donors. Clones were read by immunoSEQ multiplex PCR, and TCRdb kept only the in-frame ones, dropping some. The sample includes hundreds of thousands of clones, 76% of them seen just once. Sequences were obtained from PBMCs. The receptors were gathered from a man between 18 and 35 years old in good health and CMV-seronegative. The CDR3 runs from the conserved cysteine through the conserved F or W. A D gene is named only where the DNA matches it firmly. Size values are once, few and many counts, or a class for expanded clones, and some rows have none.

>TRBJ1-1|TRBV10-3|.|.
CAISHGQLEHTEAFF
TGTGCCATCAGTCACGGACAGCTGGAGCACACTGAAGCTTTCTTT
>TRBJ2-5|TRBV19|.|TRBD1
CASSSGQAQETQYF
TGTGCCAGTAGCTCGGGACAGGCTCAAGAGACCCAGTACTTC
>TRBJ1-3|TRBV2|.|.
CASRDSPSSGNTIYF
TGTGCCAGCAGGGACAGCCCGAGCTCTGGAAACACCATATATTTT
>TRBJ2-7|TRBV30|.|TRBD1
CACSSAPTTGDEQYF
TGTGCCTGCTCATCAGCCCCCACAACAGGGGACGAGCAGTACTTC
>TRBJ2-1|TRBV2|.|.
CASSDYLYEQFF
TGTGCCAGCAGTGACTACCTGTATGAGCAGTTCTTC
>TRBJ1-5|TRBV5-6|.|.
CASSSRGVSNQPQHF
TGTGCCAGCAGCAGCCGGGGGGTTAGCAATCAGCCCCAGCATTTT
>TRBJ1-1|TRBV10-1|.|.
CASSLRQTNTEAFF
TGCGCCAGCAGTTTGAGACAGACGAACACTGAAGCTTTCTTT
>TRBJ1-1|TRBV6-6|.|.
CASSYSPTGGGSEAFF
TGTGCCAGCAGTTACTCACCAACGGGGGGGGGTTCTGAAGCTTTCTTT
>TRBJ1-5|TRBV4-1|.|TRBD1
CASSSLGQGNQPQHF
TGCGCCAGCAGCTCCTTAGGACAGGGCAATCAGCCCCAGCATTTT
>TRBJ1-1|TRBV11-2|.|TRBD1
CASSLVTGATEAFF
TGTGCCAGCAGCTTAGTCACAGGGGCGACTGAAGCTTTCTTT
>TRBJ2-1|TRBV9|.|TRBD1
CASSPRVGTGAVNEQFF
TGTGCCAGCAGCCCGAGGGTGGGGACAGGGGCTGTCAATGAGCAGTTCTTC
>TRBJ1-4|TRBV30|few|TRBD1
CAWGDREDEKLFF
TGTGCCTGGGGGGACAGGGAAGATGAAAAACTGTTTTTT